This T cell receptor beta chain was recorded in a study of CD8 T cells in ankylosing spondylitis. Study-level results: Typical of ankylosing spondylitis blood, it appeared, was a TCR beta motif of roughly eight highly homologous variants. Significant enrichment of disease-linked clones was reportedly seen in matched ankylosing spondylitis synovial fluid.

This clonotype was recorded many times. What it binds is unknown. The V gene's germline CDR1 is KGHDR and CDR2 SFDVKD. Trimming cost V 6 bases and J 2 bases, with 17 bases left between them. CDR3 length: 16 amino acids. Making use of molecular barcodes, quantitative 5'-RACE generated TCR beta libraries. TCRdb reanalysed the 5' RACE reads using MiXCR and keeps one entry per CDR3 protein. The table lists roughly 470,000 distinct CDR3 sequences, about 24% of them singletons. The chain employs TRBV24-1 and TRBJ2-3; a weak D match, TRBD2 (6 bases). Sequencing input: blood, either unsorted or a sorted T cell fraction (not recorded which). The clonotype originates from a male donor with ankylosing spondylitis. The CDR3 sequence: CATSPRRAPITDTQYF. DNA of the CDR3: TGTGCCACCAGTCCGAGGAGGGCCCCTATCACAGATACGCAGTATTTT.